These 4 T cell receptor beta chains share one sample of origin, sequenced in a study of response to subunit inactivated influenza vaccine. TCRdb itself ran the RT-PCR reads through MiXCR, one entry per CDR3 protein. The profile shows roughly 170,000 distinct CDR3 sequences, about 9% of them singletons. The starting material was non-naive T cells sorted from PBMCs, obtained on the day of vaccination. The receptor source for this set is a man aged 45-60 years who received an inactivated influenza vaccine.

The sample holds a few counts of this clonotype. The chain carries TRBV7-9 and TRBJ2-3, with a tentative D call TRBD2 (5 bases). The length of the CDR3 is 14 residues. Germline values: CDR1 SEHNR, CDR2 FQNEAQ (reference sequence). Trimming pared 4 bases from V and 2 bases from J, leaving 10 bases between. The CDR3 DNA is TGTGCCAGCAGCTCGGGCGGACTCACAGATACGCAGTATTTT. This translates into CASSSGGLTDTQYF.

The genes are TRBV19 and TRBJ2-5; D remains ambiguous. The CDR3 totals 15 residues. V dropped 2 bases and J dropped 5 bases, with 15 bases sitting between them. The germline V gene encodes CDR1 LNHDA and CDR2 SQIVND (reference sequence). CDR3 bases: TGTGCCAGTAGTATAAGGGCTTATCCGTCGGAGACCCAGTACTTC. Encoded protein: CASSIRAYPSETQYF.

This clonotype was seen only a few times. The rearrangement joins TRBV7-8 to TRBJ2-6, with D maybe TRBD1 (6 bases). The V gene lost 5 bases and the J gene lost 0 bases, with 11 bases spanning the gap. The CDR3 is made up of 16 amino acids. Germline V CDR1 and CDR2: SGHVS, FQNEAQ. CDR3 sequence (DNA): TGTGCCAGCAGCCGCAACAGGGTCTCTGGGGCCAACGTCCTGACTTTC. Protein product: CASSRNRVSGANVLTF.

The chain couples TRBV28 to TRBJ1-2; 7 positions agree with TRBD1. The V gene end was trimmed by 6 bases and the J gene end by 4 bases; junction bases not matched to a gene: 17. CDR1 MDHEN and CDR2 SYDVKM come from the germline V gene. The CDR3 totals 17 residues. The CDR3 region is CASSKKGTARPTYGYTF. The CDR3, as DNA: TGTGCCAGCAGCAAAAAAGGGACAGCTCGCCCTACCTATGGCTACACCTTC.